The clone carrying this TCR beta chain was detected ten times or more. The data were obtained in a study of T cells in Graves' hyperthyroidism and ophthalmopathy. TCR beta CDR3 region amplification was performed from RNA transcripts. With the HTBI primer set, the TCR CDR3 went through a first round of RT-PCR. A single record per CDR3 protein comes from TCRdb applying MiXCR to the multiplex PCR reads. This table has a few hundred thousand distinct CDR3 sequences, roughly 20% appearing once. Fresh peripheral blood, roughly 10 ml, was the source of the PBMCs. Germline V gene data show CDR1 as DFQATT and CDR2 as SNEGSKA (reference sequence). Trimming cost V 4 bases and J 4 bases; bases outside gene matches: 8. The CDR3 has 15 residues.

The sequence was obtained from a man younger than 30 with Graves' hyperthyroidism. Sequencing was carried out using blood. J is TRBJ2-5 and V is TRBV20-1, with 11 nucleotides matching TRBD2. The DNA of the CDR3 is TGCAGTGCTACCAGAACTAGCGGGGGAGGAGAGACCCAGTACTTC. This sequence encodes CSATRTSGGGETQYF.